One and the same sample provided the 7 T cell receptor beta chains below, sequenced in a study of radiotherapy plus CTLA-4 blockade in lung cancer. Assay: immunoSEQ multiplex PCR; the TCRdb copy retains only in-frame clones and omits some. This table has roughly 69,000 clones, around 76% appearing once. This specimen consisted of peripheral blood, obtained from a patient treated with radiotherapy plus ipilimumab. These receptors were obtained from a human donor with non-small cell lung cancer whose response to radiotherapy plus ipilimumab could not be evaluated. Some clones in this sample may be carry-over from other donors' samples.

V usage is TRBV5-1 and J usage is TRBJ2-2; tentatively, D is TRBD1 (5 bases). Germline values: CDR1 SGHRS, CDR2 YFSETQ. V was shortened by 0 bases and J by 7 bases, with 10 bases between the two germline ends. The CDR3 runs to 14 residues. The CDR3 sequence: CASSLGGLSGELFF. In nucleotides, the CDR3 is TGCGCCAGCAGCTTGGGGGGCCTAAGCGGGGAGCTGTTTTTT.

The gene calls are TRBV5-1 and TRBJ2-1, with D uncertain. Germline values: CDR1 SGHRS, CDR2 YFSETQ. This CDR3 comprises 17 residues. V was shortened by 1 base and J by 3 bases, with 17 bases between the two germline ends. The CDR3 is CASSLRNGHLGYNEQFF. CDR3 bases: TGCGCCAGCAGCTTGCGGAATGGGCATTTAGGCTACAATGAGCAGTTCTTC.

This clone was seen more than once but under ten times. This chain links TRBV2 with TRBJ2-7; D is perhaps TRBD1 (5 bases). The CDR3 totals 12 residues. Trimming stripped 5 bases from V and 1 base from J, with 6 bases between. Germline CDR1 is SNHLY and CDR2 is FYNNEI. CDR3 sequence (DNA): TGTGCCAGCAGTCGACAGTCCTACGAGCAGTACTTC. This sequence encodes CASSRQSYEQYF.

This clone came up a few times. V is TRBV19 and J is TRBJ1-5, with 7 bases fitting TRBD1. The germline V gene has CDR1 LNHDA and CDR2 SQIVND (reference sequence). V was pared by 9 bases and J by 6 bases, with 11 bases of the junction left unmatched. This CDR3 has 14 amino acids. The CDR3 sequence is CASRRGGLGQPQHF. CDR3 DNA sequence: TGTGCCAGCAGAAGAGGGGGCCTTGGTCAGCCCCAGCATTTT.

This clone was seen only a few times. The chain is built from TRBV5-1 and TRBJ2-2, with D possibly being TRBD1 (5 bases). The V end lost 0 bases, the J end lost 6 bases, and 9 bases lay between the germline ends. The CDR3 runs to 14 residues. The V gene's germline CDR1 is SGHRS and CDR2 YFSETQ. This CDR3 is CASSLVRVPGELFF. In DNA, the CDR3 is TGCGCCAGCAGCTTGGTCAGGGTACCCGGGGAGCTGTTTTTT.

This clone has only a few counts. This sample includes further DNA sequences coding for the same CDR3. The J gene is TRBJ2-7, the V gene TRBV4-2; 8 nucleotides align to TRBD1. V lost 1 base, J lost 2 bases, and 4 bases stayed unmatched. This CDR3 has 15 amino acids. Germline values: CDR1 LGHNA, CDR2 YNFKEQ. CDR3 nucleotides: TGTGCCAGCAGCCAAGTCGGGACAGGACCCTACGAGCAGTACTTC. Translating gives CASSQVGTGPYEQYF.

The gene calls are TRBV5-1 and TRBJ2-7; TRBD1 matches at 10 bases. The germline V gene has CDR1 SGHRS and CDR2 YFSETQ. V was pared by 0 bases and J by 5 bases, with 2 bases of the junction left unmatched. The length of the CDR3 is 14 residues. The CDR3 protein is CASSLGQGADEQYF. The CDR3 DNA follows: TGCGCCAGCAGCTTGGGACAGGGGGCGGACGAGCAGTACTTC.